The next 31 T cell receptor beta chains were all read from a single sample in a study of blood T cell repertoires in COVID-19. Repertoires were generated with immunoSEQ multiplex PCR, while TCRdb's copy carries only in-frame clones and drops some. The table lists around 150,000 clones, roughly 80% of them singletons. Sequencing input: peripheral blood. Receptors originate from an elderly woman with acute or convalescent COVID-19.

The chain combines TRBV7-8 with TRBJ1-6; D remains ambiguous. This CDR3 region has 15 residues. Germline CDR1 SGHVS, CDR2 FQNEAQ. V lost 4 bases, J lost 14 bases, and 21 bases lay in between. This chain's CDR3 is CASSSRSDAGGALHF. The CDR3 region has the DNA TGTGCCAGCAGCTCTCGGTCGGACGCAGGCGGGGCCCTCCACTTT.

This clone appeared a few times. This sequence joins TRBV3-1 (or the pseudogene TRBV3-2) and TRBJ2-7; tentatively, D is TRBD1 (6 bases). V lost 5 bases and J lost 4, with 12 bases in between. The length of the CDR3 is 13 residues. Germline V gives CDR1 LGHDT, CDR2 YNNKEL (reference sequence). The CDR3 coding sequence is TGTGCCAGCAGCTCCTCCGACAGGTACGAGCAGTACTTC. Translation gives CASSSSDRYEQYF.

V is TRBV5-6 and J is TRBJ2-7; D might be TRBD1 (6 bases). The CDR3 sequence is 15 residues long. V was pared by 6 bases and J by 1 base, with 17 bases between. Germline-derived CDR1 and CDR2 are SGHDT and YYEEEE. CDR3 DNA: TGTGCCAGCACCCGTGTAGGCGACAGGTCCTACGAGCAGTACTTC. Its translation: CASTRVGDRSYEQYF.

This clone occurred a few times. The chain has TRBV12-3 or TRBV12-4 and TRBJ2-1; a possible D gene is TRBD1 (6 bases). Deletions cut 3 bases from V and 7 bases from J, with 10 bases between. The CDR3 spans 13 residues. As DNA, the CDR3 is TGTGCCAGCAGTTTCACAGGGCGAAATGAGCAGTTCTTC. Its translation: CASSFTGRNEQFF.

The chain joins TRBV20-1 to TRBJ1-6; D uncertain. Trimming left V 1 base short and J 9 bases short, with 4 bases between. The CDR3 sequence is 11 residues long. Looked up from germline, CDR1 is DFQATT and CDR2 is SNEGSKA (reference sequence). The CDR3, as DNA: TGCAGTGCTAGAGTCGGTTCACCCCTCCACTTT. This sequence encodes CSARVGSPLHF.

This clone was counted a few times. J is TRBJ1-1 and V is TRBV30; D unresolved. V was clipped by 0 bases and J by 7 bases, with 6 bases between them. The CDR3 extends over 11 amino acids. The germline V gene encodes CDR1 GTSNPN and CDR2 SVGIG (reference sequence). The CDR3 bases are TGTGCCTGGAGTGTCTTCGGTGAAGCTTTCTTT. This sequence encodes CAWSVFGEAFF.

This rearrangement joins TRBV4-2 to TRBJ1-1, with 7 bases lining up with TRBD1. Germline lookup yields CDR1 LGHNA and CDR2 YNFKEQ. The V gene end was trimmed by 0 bases and the J gene end by 9 bases; junction bases not matched to a gene: 4. CDR3 length: 13 residues. The CDR3 sequence: CASSQDQDRQAFF. In DNA form, the CDR3 reads TGTGCCAGCAGCCAAGATCAGGACAGGCAAGCTTTCTTT.

The V and J genes are TRBV6-1 and TRBJ2-1; D unresolved. The CDR3 length is 11 residues. Germline-derived CDR1 and CDR2 are MNHNS and SASEGT. With 3 bases removed from V and 12 bases from J, the gap between germline ends came to 9 bases. The CDR3 protein is CASSESPWQFF. CDR3 DNA sequence: TGTGCCAGCAGTGAGTCCCCCTGGCAGTTCTTC.

V usage is TRBV6-6 and J usage is TRBJ2-5, with TRBD1 matching over 9 bases. Trimming cost V 1 base and J 4 bases; bases outside gene matches: 4. Germline CDR1 and CDR2: MNHNY and SVGAGI (reference sequence). This CDR3 has 15 amino acids. This CDR3 is CASSYLDRGVETQYF. CDR3 DNA: TGTGCCAGCAGTTACTTGGACAGGGGAGTAGAGACCCAGTACTTC.

The chain has TRBV9 and TRBJ2-3; D not certain. Germline V gives CDR1 SGDLS, CDR2 YYNGEE. The CDR3 loop spans 15 amino acids. Trimming cost V 0 bases and J 2 bases, with 10 bases left between them. DNA of the CDR3: TGTGCCAGCAGCGTAGACCAGTTTCCCACAGATACGCAGTATTTT. Residues: CASSVDQFPTDTQYF. Drawing the rest from reference TRBV9 and TRBJ2-3, the complete variable domain is DSGVTQTPKHLITATGQRVTLRCSPRSGDLSVYWYQQSLDQGLQFLIQYYNGEERAKGNILERFSAQQFPDLHSELNLSSLELGDSALYFCASSVDQFPTDTQYFGPGTRLTVL.

In DNA form, the CDR3 reads TGTGCCAGCAGCGAAAGGGGGGGACTAGCGGGAGTGAATGAGCAGTTCTTC. Its translation: CASSERGGLAGVNEQFF. This sequence joins TRBV7-3 and TRBJ2-1, with TRBD2 identical over 14 bases. The V gene's germline CDR1 is SGHTA and CDR2 FQGTGA. V lost 5 bases, J lost 7 bases, and 10 bases stayed unmatched. The CDR3 is 17 amino acids.

The CDR3 DNA follows: TGTGCCAGCAGCTTTCGACAGGCGAACACTGAAGCTTTCTTT. Residues: CASSFRQANTEAFF. V usage is TRBV11-1 and J usage is TRBJ1-1; possible D gene TRBD1, 6 bases. V was cut by 3 bases and J by 1 base, with 9 bases left in between. This CDR3 has 14 amino acids. Germline CDR1 SGHAT, CDR2 FQDESV (reference sequence).

This clone was recorded only once. The same CDR3 arises from other DNA sequences in this sample as well. The chain links TRBV6-2 or TRBV6-3 to TRBJ1-5; 10 nucleotides line up with TRBD1. With 6 bases clipped from V and 6 bases from J, the junction kept 8 bases outside the gene matches. There are 15 residues in the CDR3. Germline CDR1 and CDR2: MNHEY and SVGEGT. In nucleotides, the CDR3 is TGTGCCAGCAGCTCCGACAGGGGGCAGGGTCAGCCCCAGCATTTT. Translation gives CASSSDRGQGQPQHF.

This clone turned up a few times. The chain links TRBV16 to TRBJ1-2; maybe TRBD1 (6 bases). Looked up from germline, CDR1 is KGHSY and CDR2 is FQNENV. Trimming cost V 2 bases and J 4 bases, with 8 bases left between them. This CDR3 is built from 13 residues. CDR3 in amino acids: CASSQRTAYGYTF. CDR3 DNA: TGTGCCAGCAGCCAAAGGACAGCCTATGGCTACACCTTC.

CDR3 nucleotides: TGTGCCAGCAGCTTAACTAGCGGGAAGACCTCCTACAATGAGCAGTTCTTC. Protein: CASSLTSGKTSYNEQFF. The V call is TRBV7-9, the J call TRBJ2-1; TRBD2 aligns across 10 bases. Germline V gene lookup returns CDR1 SEHNR and CDR2 FQNEAQ (reference sequence). The ends lost 2 bases at V and 0 bases at J; junction bases unmatched: 4. This CDR3 is built from 17 residues.

There are a few counts of this clone. J is TRBJ1-2 and V is TRBV2, with TRBD1 identical over 10 bases. From germline, CDR1 is SNHLY and CDR2 FYNNEI. CDR3 length: 14 residues. With 6 bases clipped from V and 5 bases from J, the junction kept 6 bases outside the gene matches. The CDR3 sequence: CASRAGTGAYGYTF. The CDR3 DNA sequence: TGTGCCAGCAGGGCCGGGACAGGGGCATATGGCTACACCTTC.

This chain connects TRBV12-5 to TRBJ2-2; D is perhaps TRBD2 (5 bases). CDR3 length: 12 amino acids. Germline assignment: CDR1 LGHNT and CDR2 FRNRAP. V dropped 6 bases and J dropped 5 bases, with 7 bases sitting between them. In DNA, the CDR3 is TGTGCTAGTGGGAGGGATACCGGGGAGCTGTTTTTT. This codes for CASGRDTGELFF.

V is TRBV19 and J is TRBJ1-1, with TRBD1 identical over 9 bases. Looked up from germline, CDR1 is LNHDA and CDR2 is SQIVND (reference sequence). V shed 6 bases and J 0 bases; nucleotides not matched to a gene: 11. CDR3 length equals 17 residues. The CDR3: CASSPLGQGFLNTEAFF. The CDR3 DNA follows: TGTGCCAGTAGCCCTTTGGGACAGGGATTTCTGAACACTGAAGCTTTCTTT.

This clone has more than one count but fewer than ten. The J gene is TRBJ1-4, the V gene TRBV3-1 (or the pseudogene TRBV3-2); tentatively, D is TRBD1 (6 bases). CDR1 is LGHDT and CDR2 is YNNKEL in the germline V gene (reference sequence). V gave up 3 bases and J gave up 1 base, with 12 bases separating them. This CDR3 region has 16 residues. Here the CDR3 reads CASSQGALRTNEKLFF. CDR3 nucleotides: TGTGCCAGCAGCCAGGGGGCCCTCCGAACTAATGAAAAACTGTTTTTT.

There are a few counts of this clone. The chain recombines TRBV6-2 or TRBV6-3 with TRBJ1-3; 7 bases are a match to TRBD1. The germline V gene encodes CDR1 MNHEY and CDR2 SVGEGT. V trimming: 5 bases; J trimming: 3 bases; junction bases outside the gene matches: 7. The CDR3 is made up of 15 amino acids. The chain's CDR3 is CASSKPGQVGNTIYF. CDR3 DNA: TGTGCCAGCAGTAAGCCCGGACAGGTTGGAAACACCATATATTTT.

This sequence joins TRBV2 and TRBJ2-5, with D hard to call. The CDR3 length is 13 residues. CDR1 and CDR2 from the germline V gene are SNHLY and FYNNEI. Trimming took off 2 bases at V and 2 bases at J, with 6 bases between the two ends. The CDR3 DNA follows: TGTGCCAGCAGTGAATCGTTGCAAGAGACCCAGTACTTC. Amino acid sequence: CASSESLQETQYF. Complete variable domain (other parts from reference TRBV2 and TRBJ2-5): EPEVTQTPSHQVTQMGQEVILRCVPISNHLYFYWYRQILGQKVEFLVSFYNNEISEKSEIFDDQFSVERPDGSNFTLKIRSTKLEDSAMYFCASSESLQETQYFGPGTRLLVL.

This clone was recorded only once. The CDR3 DNA follows: TGTGCCAGCAGCCCCCCGAACGTCCGAGTATCAACCGGGGAGCTGTTTTTT. As protein: CASSPPNVRVSTGELFF. This chain connects TRBV7-9 to TRBJ2-2; no clear D gene. With 5 bases removed from V and 5 bases from J, the gap between germline ends came to 21 bases. The length of the CDR3 is 17 residues. Germline V gene lookup returns CDR1 SEHNR and CDR2 FQNEAQ (reference sequence).

This chain links TRBV3-1 (or the pseudogene TRBV3-2) with TRBJ2-2; 9 nucleotides match TRBD2. The length of the CDR3 is 16 residues. J lost 5 bases, V lost 4 bases, and 8 bases had no gene match. Germline loops: CDR1 LGHDT, CDR2 YNNKEL (reference sequence). CDR3 amino acids: CASSRVAGGRTGELFF. The CDR3 bases are TGTGCCAGCAGCCGCGTGGCGGGAGGGAGGACCGGGGAGCTGTTTTTT.

This rearrangement joins TRBV7-2 to TRBJ1-4; D perhaps matches TRBD1 (6 bases). This CDR3 is built from 13 residues. From germline, CDR1 is SGHTA and CDR2 FQGNSA. The V and J ends lost 5 bases and 12 bases respectively, with 16 bases between them. The CDR3 region is CASSPGGGGELFF. The CDR3 region has the DNA TGTGCCAGCAGCCCTGGGGGGGGCGGGGAACTGTTTTTT. The complete variable domain, with remaining parts taken from reference TRBV7-2 and TRBJ1-4, reads GAGVSQSPSNKVTEKGKDVELRCDPISGHTALYWYRQSLGQGLEFLIYFQGNSAPDKSGLPSDRFSAERTGGSVSTLTIQRTQQEDSAVYLCASSPGGGGELFFGSGTQLSVL.

This chain connects TRBV11-3 to TRBJ2-1; D unclear. Germline values: CDR1 SGHNT, CDR2 YENEEA. The ends were cut back, 5 bases at V and 7 bases at J, with 6 bases in the middle. This CDR3 is built from 11 residues. In DNA, the CDR3 is TGTGCCAGCAGCGCTAGAAATGAGCAGTTCTTC. The encoded protein is CASSARNEQFF.

The chain is built from TRBV16 and TRBJ2-7; D possibly corresponds to TRBD1 (5 bases). The CDR3 covers 16 residues. The V end was cut by 3 bases, the J end by 0 bases, with 15 bases between. The V gene's germline CDR1 is KGHSY and CDR2 FQNENV. The CDR3 loop is CASSQGQGLGSYEQYF. The CDR3 DNA reads TGTGCCAGCAGCCAGGGGCAGGGCTTGGGCTCCTACGAGCAGTACTTC.

The genes are TRBV28 and TRBJ1-6; TRBD1 aligns across 10 bases. This CDR3 is built from 16 residues. Germline values: CDR1 MDHEN, CDR2 SYDVKM. V gave up 7 bases and J gave up 7 bases; unmatched junction bases: 10. This chain's CDR3 is CASTGGQGIRNSPLHF. CDR3 coding DNA: TGTGCCAGCACCGGGGGACAGGGGATAAGGAATTCACCCCTCCACTTT.

This chain connects TRBV6-5 to TRBJ2-1, with a weak D call TRBD2 (6 bases). The CDR3 extends over 14 amino acids. Between the trimmed V and J ends, which lost 8 bases and 0 bases, there was a span of 11 bases. Germline V gene lookup returns CDR1 MNHEY and CDR2 SVGAGI. CDR3: CASSPGSSYNEQFF. The CDR3 DNA reads as TGTGCCAGCTCCCCCGGGAGCTCCTACAATGAGCAGTTCTTC.

This clone was seen ten or more times. The rearrangement joins TRBV9 to TRBJ2-7, with 10 bases that match TRBD2. This CDR3 has 15 residues. Germline loops: CDR1 SGDLS, CDR2 YYNGEE. The V segment lost 0 bases and the J segment 4 bases; nucleotides outside the gene matches: 4. CDR3 in DNA: TGTGCCAGCAGCGTAGGGGCTAGCGGGGGTTACGAGCAGTACTTC. Protein sequence: CASSVGASGGYEQYF.

This chain uses TRBV15 with TRBJ2-5; a weak D match, TRBD1 (5 bases). This CDR3 is 14 amino acids long. With 0 bases removed from V and 4 bases from J, the gap between germline ends came to 9 bases. CDR1 and CDR2 from the germline V gene are LNHNV and YYDKDF (reference sequence). The CDR3 loop reads CATSRDKGVETQYF. The DNA of the CDR3 is TGTGCCACCAGCAGAGATAAAGGGGTAGAGACCCAGTACTTC.

The chain employs TRBV12-3 or TRBV12-4 and TRBJ2-3, with D maybe TRBD2 (5 bases). The V gene lost 3 bases and the J gene lost 9 bases, with 10 bases spanning the gap. This CDR3 has 12 residues. CDR3 in DNA: TGTGCCAGCAGTTTTCGGCGGGTCACGCAGTATTTT. This gives the protein CASSFRRVTQYF.